This TCR beta chain comes out of a study of PD-1 blockade in classical Hodgkin lymphoma. Whole-study results and caveats: Still unresolved is the cause of the repertoire differences, which may be disease activity or prior therapy. The study found complete responders had baseline diversity similar to newly diagnosed patients.

Trimming shortened V by 0 bases and J by 1 base, and 16 bases separated the two germline ends. Germline CDR1 SGHTS, CDR2 YDEGEE. CDR3 length: 17 amino acids. TCRdb keeps only in-frame clones here, not all; method: immunoSEQ multiplex PCR. The table records over 25,000 clones, about two thirds of them present only once. Regarding time point: cycle 4 day 1 (C4D1), after around six weeks of nivolumab. Every patient was affected by relapse after autologous stem cell transplantation, while exposure to brentuximab vedotin was not uniform. For this clone: The antigen is unknown.

The input for sequencing was peripheral blood mononuclear cells (PBMCs), taken before the fourth cycle of nivolumab. The TCR was taken from a human donor with classical Hodgkin lymphoma. The chain is built from TRBV5-8 and TRBJ1-1; D is perhaps TRBD1 (6 bases). In DNA, the CDR3 is TGTGCCAGCAGCTTGGGGGCTCGGGGGGCCTGGAACACTGAAGCTTTCTTT. As protein: CASSLGARGAWNTEAFF.